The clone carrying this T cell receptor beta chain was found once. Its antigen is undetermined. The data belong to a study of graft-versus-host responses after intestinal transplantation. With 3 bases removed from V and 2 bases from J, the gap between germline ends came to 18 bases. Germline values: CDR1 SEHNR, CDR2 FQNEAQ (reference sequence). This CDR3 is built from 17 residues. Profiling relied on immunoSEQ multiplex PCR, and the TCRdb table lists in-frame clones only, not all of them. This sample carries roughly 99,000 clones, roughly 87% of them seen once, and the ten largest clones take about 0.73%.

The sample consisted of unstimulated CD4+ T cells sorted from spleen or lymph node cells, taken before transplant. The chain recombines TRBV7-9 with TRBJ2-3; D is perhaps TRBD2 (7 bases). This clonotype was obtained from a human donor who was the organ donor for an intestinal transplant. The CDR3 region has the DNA TGTGCCAGCAGCTTTATGGTGGGGGGGCTGGTCACAGATACGCAGTATTTT. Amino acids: CASSFMVGGLVTDTQYF.